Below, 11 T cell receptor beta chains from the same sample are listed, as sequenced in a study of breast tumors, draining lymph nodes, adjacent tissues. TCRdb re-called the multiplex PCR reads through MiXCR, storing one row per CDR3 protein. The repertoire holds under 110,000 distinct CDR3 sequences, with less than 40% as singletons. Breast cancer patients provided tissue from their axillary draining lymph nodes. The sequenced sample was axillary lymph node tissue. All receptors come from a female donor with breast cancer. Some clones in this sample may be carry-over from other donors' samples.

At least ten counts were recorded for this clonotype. CDR3: CASSLRETYGYTF. The CDR3 nucleotides read TGTGCCAGCAGCTTAAGGGAGACCTATGGCTACACCTTC. This rearrangement joins TRBV5-8 to TRBJ1-2; D unresolved. Trimming removed 2 bases at V and 4 bases at J, with 9 bases between. Germline CDR1 is SGHTS and CDR2 is YDEGEE. CDR3 length: 13 amino acids.

The CDR3 sequence is CASSSTGELFF. The CDR3 nucleotides read TGTGCCAGCTCATCGACAGGGGAGCTGTTTTTT. The chain links TRBV18 to TRBJ2-2; D unclear. The CDR3 consists of 11 residues. The germline CDR1 and CDR2 sequences are KGHSH and LQKENI. V was pared by 5 bases and J by 8 bases, with 6 bases between.

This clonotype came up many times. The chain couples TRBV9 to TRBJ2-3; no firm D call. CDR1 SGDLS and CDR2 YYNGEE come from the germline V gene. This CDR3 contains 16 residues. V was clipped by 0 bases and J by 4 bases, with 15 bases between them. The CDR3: CASSVARTAGADTQYF. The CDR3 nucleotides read TGTGCCAGCAGCGTAGCTCGGACCGCCGGTGCAGATACGCAGTATTTT.

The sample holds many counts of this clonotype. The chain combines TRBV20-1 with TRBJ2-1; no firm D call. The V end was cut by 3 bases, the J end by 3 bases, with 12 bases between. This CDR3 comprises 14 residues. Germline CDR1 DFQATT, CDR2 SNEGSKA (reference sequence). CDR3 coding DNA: TGCAGTGCTAGGATTAGTCCCAGCTACAATGAGCAGTTCTTC. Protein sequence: CSARISPSYNEQFF.

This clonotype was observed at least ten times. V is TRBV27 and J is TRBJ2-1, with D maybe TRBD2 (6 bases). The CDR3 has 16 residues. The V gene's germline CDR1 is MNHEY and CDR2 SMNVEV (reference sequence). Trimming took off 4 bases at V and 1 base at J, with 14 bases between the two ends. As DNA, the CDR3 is TGTGCCAGCAGTTCCTACCGGGAGCTATCCTACAATGAGCAGTTCTTC. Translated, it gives CASSSYRELSYNEQFF.

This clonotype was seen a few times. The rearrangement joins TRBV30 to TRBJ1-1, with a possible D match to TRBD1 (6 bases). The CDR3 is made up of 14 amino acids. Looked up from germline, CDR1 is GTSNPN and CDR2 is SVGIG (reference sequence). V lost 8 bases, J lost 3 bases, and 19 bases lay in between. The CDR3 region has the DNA TGTGCCCTACACAACAGGGTAGTCTACACTGAAGCTTTCTTT. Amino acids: CALHNRVVYTEAFF.

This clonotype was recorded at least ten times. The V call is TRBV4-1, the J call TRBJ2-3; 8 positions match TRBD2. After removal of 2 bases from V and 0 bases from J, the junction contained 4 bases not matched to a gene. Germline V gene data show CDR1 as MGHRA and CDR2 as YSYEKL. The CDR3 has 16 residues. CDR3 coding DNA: TGCGCCAGCAGCCAATCTTTAGCGGGGAGCACAGATACGCAGTATTTT. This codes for CASSQSLAGSTDTQYF.

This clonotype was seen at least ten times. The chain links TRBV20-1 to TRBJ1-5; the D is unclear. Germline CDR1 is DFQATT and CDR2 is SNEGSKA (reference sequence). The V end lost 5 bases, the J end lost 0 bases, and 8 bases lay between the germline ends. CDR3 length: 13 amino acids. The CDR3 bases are TGCAGTGCTGGAAAATATAGCAATCAGCCCCAGCATTTT. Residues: CSAGKYSNQPQHF.

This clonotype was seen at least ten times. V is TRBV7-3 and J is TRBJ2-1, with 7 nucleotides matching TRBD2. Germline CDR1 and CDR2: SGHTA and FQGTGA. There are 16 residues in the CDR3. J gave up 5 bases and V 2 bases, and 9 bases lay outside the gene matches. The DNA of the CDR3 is TGTGCCAGCAGCTTACTCCCGGGACTATCTAACAATGAGCAGTTCTTC. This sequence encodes CASSLLPGLSNNEQFF.

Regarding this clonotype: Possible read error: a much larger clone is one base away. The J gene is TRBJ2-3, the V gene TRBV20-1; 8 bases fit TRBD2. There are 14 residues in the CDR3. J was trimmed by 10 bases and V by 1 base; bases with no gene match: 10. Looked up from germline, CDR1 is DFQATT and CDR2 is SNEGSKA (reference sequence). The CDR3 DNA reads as TGCAGTGCTAGAGCCGTAGCGGGACTCTCGGCGCAGTATTTT. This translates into CSARAVAGLSAQYF.

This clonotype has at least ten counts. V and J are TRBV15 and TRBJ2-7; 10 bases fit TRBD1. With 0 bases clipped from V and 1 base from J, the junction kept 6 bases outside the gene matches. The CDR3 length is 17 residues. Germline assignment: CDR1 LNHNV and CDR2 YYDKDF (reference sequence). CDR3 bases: TGTGCCACCAGCAGAGATTCCCCGGGACAGGGGTCCTACGAGCAGTACTTC. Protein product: CATSRDSPGQGSYEQYF.